The 11 T cell receptor beta chains in this list originate from one sample, sequenced in a study of T cell responses to AZD1222 COVID-19 vaccine. The method was immunoSEQ multiplex PCR; TCRdb's version includes in-frame clones alone and lacks a portion of them. The repertoire holds over 130,000 clones, with less than 95% as singletons. The sequencing used peripheral blood, collected 28 days after the second dose of the MenACWY control vaccine. The receptors here all came from an adult who received the MenACWY meningococcal vaccine as a control.

The chain couples TRBV19 to TRBJ1-5; D gene uncertain. The CDR3 extends over 13 amino acids. CDR1 is LNHDA, CDR2 SQIVND, per germline (reference sequence). V lost 4 bases and J 5 bases, leaving 9 bases between the germline ends. This CDR3 reads CASSSDRDQPQHF. The CDR3 region has the DNA TGTGCCAGTAGTAGCGACCGAGATCAGCCCCAGCATTTT.

A few counts support this clone. J is TRBJ1-6 and V is TRBV3-1 (or the pseudogene TRBV3-2); D ambiguous. Looked up from germline, CDR1 is LGHDT and CDR2 is YNNKEL (reference sequence). V was trimmed by 1 base and J by 9 bases, leaving 13 bases between them. CDR3 size: 15 residues. CDR3 sequence: CASSQGRSIGSPLHF. CDR3 sequence (DNA): TGTGCCAGCAGCCAAGGCAGGAGTATAGGTTCACCCCTCCACTTT.

This clone occurred a few times. The chain has TRBV28 and TRBJ1-1; TRBD1 is a possible D gene (6 bases). This CDR3 comprises 16 residues. The V end lost 5 bases, the J end lost 1 base, and 17 bases lay between the germline ends. Germline V gene data show CDR1 as MDHEN and CDR2 as SYDVKM. The CDR3, as DNA: TGTGCCAGCAGTCCACCAGGGGTCAGGGGGAACACTGAAGCTTTCTTT. Translated: CASSPPGVRGNTEAFF.

CDR3 in DNA: TGTGCCAGCACATCTAGCGGGACAAGCTACAATGAGCAGTTCTTC. Its translation: CASTSSGTSYNEQFF. V gene TRBV28 combines with J gene TRBJ2-1, with 9 bases matching TRBD2. V trimming: 7 bases; J trimming: 3 bases; junction bases outside the gene matches: 7. The CDR3 has 15 residues. Germline lookup yields CDR1 MDHEN and CDR2 SYDVKM.

The sample holds one count of this clone. Mismatch with germline at one junction end may stem from a read error. The chain has TRBV7-7 and TRBJ2-1, with D maybe TRBD2 (5 bases). The CDR3 consists of 15 residues. The germline V gene has CDR1 SSHAT and CDR2 FNYEAQ (reference sequence). CDR3 amino acids: CASSLDREPYNEQFF. CDR3 bases: TGTGCTAGCAGCTTGGACCGGGAACCTTACAATGAGCAGTTCTTC.

V and J are TRBV24-1 and TRBJ2-5; maybe TRBD2 (6 bases). Germline CDR1 is KGHDR and CDR2 is SFDVKD. Trimming shortened V by 3 bases and J by 5 bases, and 18 bases separated the two germline ends. The CDR3 has 16 amino acids. CDR3 loop: CATSDPTPEGRETQYF. Here the CDR3 DNA reads TGTGCCACCAGTGATCCTACGCCAGAGGGGAGGGAGACCCAGTACTTC.

The genes are TRBV7-9 and TRBJ2-1, with 8 nucleotides matching TRBD2. The CDR3 runs 14 residues. Germline CDR1 and CDR2: SEHNR and FQNEAQ (reference sequence). V was pared by 5 bases and J by 9 bases, with 9 bases of the junction left unmatched. CDR3 DNA sequence: TGTGCCAGCAGCCCAAGCGGGAGAGTTAGTGAGCAGTTCTTC. Its translation: CASSPSGRVSEQFF.

The chain combines TRBV6-6 with TRBJ2-1; a possible D gene is TRBD1 (6 bases). CDR1 is MNHNY, CDR2 SVGAGI, per germline (reference sequence). Trimming left V 6 bases short and J 0 bases short, with 12 bases between. CDR3 length: 15 residues. CDR3 residues: CASSSDRISYNEQFF. The CDR3 bases are TGTGCCAGCAGCAGTGACAGGATCTCCTACAATGAGCAGTTCTTC.

This chain connects TRBV15 to TRBJ2-7, with D hard to call. The CDR3 runs 12 residues. Germline CDR1 and CDR2: LNHNV and YYDKDF (reference sequence). V lost 3 bases and J 3 bases, leaving 6 bases between the germline ends. CDR3: CATSRLDYEQYF. The DNA of the CDR3 is TGTGCCACCAGCAGGTTAGACTACGAGCAGTACTTC.

V gene TRBV28 combines with J gene TRBJ1-2; D gene ambiguous. Looked up from germline, CDR1 is MDHEN and CDR2 is SYDVKM. The CDR3 runs to 12 residues. Trimming left V 9 bases short and J 5 bases short, with 13 bases between. The CDR3: CASAFGGYGYTF. DNA for the CDR3: TGTGCCAGTGCCTTTGGCGGTTATGGCTACACCTTC.

This clone was seen a handful of times. The chain joins TRBV7-3 to TRBJ2-3; TRBD1 aligns across 7 bases. Germline loops: CDR1 SGHTA, CDR2 FQGTGA. The CDR3 is 17 residues long. Losses at the gene ends were 4 bases for V and 2 bases for J; bases not matched to a gene: 12. The chain's CDR3 is CASSSTGSGGDTDTQYF. The CDR3 nucleotides read TGTGCCAGCAGCTCGACAGGGTCCGGAGGTGACACAGATACGCAGTATTTT.